This T cell receptor (beta chain) was captured by sequencing in a study of patients and donors after allogeneic stem cell transplantation. The CDR3 runs 17 residues. Trimming removed 4 bases from V and 4 bases from J; junction bases left unmatched: 14. Germline V gene sequence: CDR1 GTSNPN, CDR2 SVGIG (reference sequence). MiXCR, applied by TCRdb to the RT-PCR reads, yields one record per CDR3 protein. The table has approximately 98,000 distinct CDR3 sequences, approximately 40% seen once. Material for sequencing was blood, either unsorted or a sorted T cell fraction (not recorded which). This sequence was found in a human donor who was either an allogeneic HSCT recipient or a stem cell or donor lymphocyte infusion donor (not recorded which). It is not recorded whose cells these are; they may come from a transplant donor. This chain connects TRBV30 to TRBJ2-1; 9 bases are shared with TRBD2. In DNA, the CDR3 is TGTGCCTGGACCCATAACCCCCGGCTAGCGGGATACAATGAGCAGTTCTTC. Translated: CAWTHNPRLAGYNEQFF.